A single sample gave rise to the 23 T cell receptor beta chains below, sequenced in a study of blood T cell repertoires in COVID-19 (dated by TCRdb to 2020 to 2021). The library was built by means of the immunoSEQ multiplex PCR assay. TCRdb took this table from immuneACCESS and kept in-frame rearrangements with V and J called. Such tables lack part of the clones; where checked against another copy, unresolved V genes explain under half of the gap, and the rest is unexplained. The sample table shows around 170,000 clones, and 75% to 90% are seen once. The top ten hold roughly 7.5% of the sample. Sequences were obtained from peripheral blood. The receptors shown here come from an older woman with COVID-19, enrolled during active disease.

This chain joins TRBV11-2 and TRBJ1-1; the D is unclear. Germline assignment: CDR1 SGHAT and CDR2 FQNNGV. The CDR3 is 12 residues long. Trimming left V 1 base short and J 4 bases short, with 4 bases between. Here the CDR3 reads CASSLASTEAFF. DNA of the CDR3: TGTGCCAGCAGCTTAGCTAGCACTGAAGCTTTCTTT. The full variable domain, rest sourced from reference TRBV11-2 and TRBJ1-1, is EAGVAQSPRYKIIEKRQSVAFWCNPISGHATLYWYQQILGQGPKLLIQFQNNGVVDDSQLPKDRFSAERLKGVDSTLKIQPAKLEDSAVYLCASSLASTEAFFGQGTRLTVV.

V gene TRBV27 combines with J gene TRBJ2-3, with 9 bases aligning to TRBD2. Germline assignment: CDR1 MNHEY and CDR2 SMNVEV (reference sequence). J gave up 3 bases and V 4 bases, and 8 bases lay outside the gene matches. This CDR3 region has 16 residues. For the CDR3, the DNA is TGTGCCAGCAGTTCCCTAGCGGGGAGTGAGACAGATACGCAGTATTTT. This encodes CASSSLAGSETDTQYF.

V gene TRBV7-7 combines with J gene TRBJ2-7; 12 positions match TRBD2. V shed 5 bases, J shed 6 bases, and the junction held 8 bases outside the gene matches. Germline CDR1 and CDR2: SSHAT and FNYEAQ (reference sequence). CDR3 length: 15 amino acids. In DNA form, the CDR3 reads TGTGCCAGCAGCCCTCGACTAGCGGGAGAAGGCGAGCAGTACTTC. Protein sequence: CASSPRLAGEGEQYF.

This clone was observed once. At one of its ends the junction is not consistent with the germline gene, which may arise from a read error. In nucleotides, the CDR3 is TGCGGGACGGGGACAGACAATGAGCAGTTCTTC. Its translation: CGTGTDNEQFF. This chain connects TRBV18 to TRBJ2-1, with TRBD1 identical over 7 bases. Germline V CDR1 and CDR2: KGHSH, LQKENI. The CDR3 length is 11 residues.

This chain joins TRBV28 and TRBJ1-2; a weak D match, TRBD1 (5 bases). This CDR3 has 15 amino acids. In germline, CDR1 is MDHEN, CDR2 SYDVKM. The V and J ends lost 3 bases and 2 bases respectively, with 13 bases between them. The CDR3 bases are TGTGCCAGCAGTTTTTTGGAGGGGAGGAACTATGGCTACACCTTC. Protein sequence: CASSFLEGRNYGYTF.

This CDR3 reads CATTTFGEQYF. The CDR3 DNA reads TGTGCCACCACTACCTTTGGGGAGCAGTACTTC. The V and J genes are TRBV19 and TRBJ2-7; D is unresolved. Germline V gene lookup returns CDR1 LNHDA and CDR2 SQIVND (reference sequence). Trimming stripped 10 bases from V and 7 bases from J, with 14 bases between. CDR3 length: 11 residues.

The V gene is TRBV27, the J gene TRBJ2-3, with D tentatively TRBD1 (6 bases). Between the trimmed V and J ends, which lost 5 bases and 3 bases, there was a span of 18 bases. Germline CDR1 MNHEY, CDR2 SMNVEV (reference sequence). The CDR3 length is 16 residues. Here the CDR3 DNA reads TGTGCCAGCAGTCGGCAACGGGACACCAAGACAGATACGCAGTATTTT. Translating it yields CASSRQRDTKTDTQYF.

This clone was seen a few times. The rearrangement uses TRBV28 and TRBJ2-7, with 9 bases matching TRBD2. The CDR3 covers 15 residues. The V gene end was trimmed by 3 bases and the J gene end by 6 bases; junction bases not matched to a gene: 9. CDR1 and CDR2 from the germline V gene are MDHEN and SYDVKM. Written as DNA, the CDR3 is TGTGCCAGCAGTTTTTCCTCTGGCGGGAGGGCCGAGCAGTACTTC. Its protein is CASSFSSGGRAEQYF. The complete variable domain, with remaining parts taken from reference TRBV28 and TRBJ2-7, reads DVKVTQSSRYLVKRTGEKVFLECVQDMDHENMFWYRQDPGLGLRLIYFSYDVKMKEKGDIPEGYSVSREKKERFSLILESASTNQTSMYLCASSFSSGGRAEQYFGPGTRLTVT.

This clone appeared once. The genes are TRBV9 and TRBJ2-5; the match to TRBD1 covers 11 bases. The CDR3 extends over 18 amino acids. The ends lost 2 bases at V and 1 base at J; junction bases unmatched: 10. The germline CDR1 and CDR2 sequences are SGDLS and YYNGEE. CDR3 in amino acids: CASSVAGTGGGPQETQYF. The DNA of the CDR3 is TGTGCCAGCAGCGTCGCCGGGACAGGGGGTGGTCCCCAAGAGACCCAGTACTTC.

This clone was recorded only once. The genes are TRBV5-1 and TRBJ1-4; 8 nucleotides agree with TRBD1. With 4 bases clipped from V and 5 bases from J, the junction kept 4 bases outside the gene matches. CDR3 length: 14 residues. Germline V gene sequence: CDR1 SGHRS, CDR2 YFSETQ. CDR3 amino acids: CASSTTGANEKLFF. The CDR3 DNA sequence: TGCGCCAGCAGCACGACAGGGGCAAATGAAAAACTGTTTTTT.

The V call is TRBV28, the J call TRBJ2-6, with TRBD2 matching over 15 bases. Germline loops: CDR1 MDHEN, CDR2 SYDVKM. This CDR3 is 19 amino acids long. V trimming: 7 bases; J trimming: 1 base; junction bases outside the gene matches: 8. CDR3 nucleotides: TGTGCCAGCACTGCGGTGGGACTAGCGGGAGGTTCTGGGGCCAACGTCCTGACTTTC. It specifies CASTAVGLAGGSGANVLTF.

The chain is built from TRBV27 and TRBJ2-2; maybe TRBD2 (5 bases). Germline V gene data show CDR1 as MNHEY and CDR2 as SMNVEV (reference sequence). There are 15 residues in the CDR3. Trimming pared 1 base from V and 0 bases from J, leaving 6 bases between. Here the CDR3 DNA reads TGTGCCAGCAGTTTATACGGGGCGAACACCGGGGAGCTGTTTTTT. It yields the protein CASSLYGANTGELFF.

Points on this clone: The sample carries other DNA sequences with the same CDR3. The chain employs TRBV5-6 and TRBJ1-5, with D uncertain. The CDR3 is 15 amino acids. In germline, CDR1 is SGHDT, CDR2 YYEEEE. The V end lost 1 base, the J end lost 1 base, and 9 bases lay between the germline ends. The CDR3 loop reads CASSLRLRSNQPQHF. CDR3 nucleotides: TGTGCCAGCAGCTTGAGGTTGCGGAGCAATCAGCCCCAGCATTTT.

The chain uses TRBV20-1 and TRBJ1-5; the D gene is possibly TRBD1 (5 bases). V was pared by 3 bases and J by 2 bases, with 8 bases between. This CDR3 has 13 amino acids. CDR1 and CDR2 (germline): DFQATT, SNEGSKA (reference sequence). The CDR3 region has the DNA TGCAGTGCTAGTAAAGGGGGCAATCAGCCCCAGCATTTT. Protein sequence: CSASKGGNQPQHF.

This chain uses TRBV19 with TRBJ2-1; D is perhaps TRBD2 (5 bases). CDR3 length: 16 residues. V lost 6 bases and J 1 base, leaving 16 bases between the germline ends. Per the germline V gene, CDR1 is LNHDA and CDR2 is SQIVND (reference sequence). In DNA, the CDR3 is TGTGCCAGTAGAACAACCCAAGCGGAATCCTACAATGAGCAGTTCTTC. Protein product: CASRTTQAESYNEQFF. Full variable domain (missing parts from reference TRBV19 and TRBJ2-1): DGGITQSPKYLFRKEGQNVTLSCEQNLNHDAMYWYRQDPGQGLRLIYYSQIVNDFQKGDIAEGYSVSREKKESFPLTVTSAQKNPTAFYLCASRTTQAESYNEQFFGPGTRLTVL.

This chain uses TRBV27 with TRBJ2-3; tentative D call: TRBD2 (6 bases). Trimming stripped 3 bases from V and 0 bases from J, with 10 bases between. The CDR3 covers 15 residues. The germline gives CDR1 MNHEY, CDR2 SMNVEV (reference sequence). The CDR3 DNA sequence: TGTGCCAGCAGTTTCCCCGGACTAAGCACAGATACGCAGTATTTT. Translated: CASSFPGLSTDTQYF.

The genes are TRBV4-3 and TRBJ2-3, with D uncertain. Looked up from germline, CDR1 is LGHNA and CDR2 is YSLEER. Trimming removed 0 bases at V and 1 base at J, with 14 bases between. The CDR3 covers 17 residues. The CDR3: CASSQDYLVAGTDTQYF. CDR3 DNA: TGCGCCAGCAGCCAAGATTATTTGGTGGCAGGCACAGATACGCAGTATTTT.

The CDR3 bases are TGTGCCAGCAGCTTGAAGGACAGTGAGGAAAAACTGTTTTTT. It yields the protein CASSLKDSEEKLFF. The V gene is TRBV5-4, the J gene TRBJ1-4; D might be TRBD1 (6 bases). This CDR3 region has 14 residues. Germline values: CDR1 SGHNT, CDR2 YYREEE (reference sequence). Trimming cost V 1 base and J 8 bases, with 12 bases left between them.

The chain couples TRBV30 to TRBJ2-1; D perhaps matches TRBD2 (7 bases). V lost 3 bases, J lost 3 bases, and 15 bases lay in between. The CDR3 is made up of 15 amino acids. Per the germline V gene, CDR1 is GTSNPN and CDR2 is SVGIG (reference sequence). DNA of the CDR3: TGTGCCTGGAGGCCCTCGGGGGGCAACTACAATGAGCAGTTCTTC. Its translation: CAWRPSGGNYNEQFF.

This chain joins TRBV10-3 and TRBJ2-7; D may be TRBD2 (5 bases). V was cut by 0 bases and J by 4 bases, with 10 bases left in between. The CDR3 runs to 14 residues. Germline V lookup: CDR1 ENHRY, CDR2 SYGVKD. The CDR3 region is CAISESSGRYEQYF. Here the CDR3 DNA reads TGTGCCATCAGTGAGTCCAGCGGCCGATACGAGCAGTACTTC.

The chain combines TRBV20-1 with TRBJ2-5; tentative D call: TRBD1 (6 bases). The CDR3 contains 11 residues. Trimming stripped 7 bases from V and 4 bases from J, with 10 bases between. Germline lookup yields CDR1 DFQATT and CDR2 SNEGSKA (reference sequence). The CDR3 region has the DNA TGCAGTGTTTCGGACAGAGAGACCCAGTACTTC. Residues: CSVSDRETQYF.

This clone was observed a handful of times. This chain links TRBV5-5 with TRBJ2-1, with a tentative D call TRBD1 (5 bases). The germline V and J ends were trimmed by 1 base and 9 bases, with 14 bases remaining between them. The CDR3 extends over 14 amino acids. Looked up from germline, CDR1 is SGHKS and CDR2 is YYEKEE (reference sequence). The CDR3 reads CASSLIGYQGEQFF. In DNA form, the CDR3 reads TGTGCCAGCAGCTTGATCGGCTATCAGGGTGAGCAGTTCTTC.

A few counts support this clone. The CDR3 bases are TGTGCCAGCAGTCTTAAGGGGACAGGTCTTAACTATGGCTACACCTTC. Its protein is CASSLKGTGLNYGYTF. The chain is built from TRBV27 and TRBJ1-2, with TRBD1 matching over 8 bases. Germline CDR1 MNHEY, CDR2 SMNVEV (reference sequence). V lost 5 bases, J lost 1 base, and 9 bases stayed unmatched. This CDR3 spans 16 amino acids.